Listed below are T cell receptor beta chains from one sample, sequenced in a study of cytomegalovirus exposure and HLA in healthy donors. Produced via immunoSEQ multiplex PCR; TCRdb's table is partial and in-frame only. The table has 65,000 to 80,000 clones, over 85% seen once. Input material: PBMCs. The receptors stem from a woman between 18 and 30 years old in good health and CMV-seronegative. Both conserved end residues are part of each CDR3. The order of the fields is clone size, D gene, V gene, CDR3 length, J gene, CDR3 protein, CDR3 DNA. D genes are given only for firm matches. A row's size may be missing; if present it is once, few, many or a size class.

clone_size: NA
d_call: TRBD2
v_call: TRBV9
cdr3_length: 14
j_call: TRBJ2-3
cdr3_aa: CASSATSGTDTQYF
cdr3_nt: TGTGCCAGCAGCGCGACTAGCGGAACAGATACGCAGTATTTT

clone_size: NA
d_call: NA
v_call: TRBV19
cdr3_length: 14
j_call: TRBJ1-6
cdr3_aa: CASSIIAAGSPLHF
cdr3_nt: TGTGCCAGTAGTATTATCGCCGCAGGGTCACCCCTCCACTTT

clone_size: NA
d_call: TRBD2
v_call: TRBV28
cdr3_length: 15
j_call: TRBJ2-1
cdr3_aa: CATTQGTSGYNEQFF
cdr3_nt: TGTGCCACCACTCAAGGGACTAGCGGATACAATGAGCAGTTCTTC

clone_size: NA
d_call: NA
v_call: TRBV28
cdr3_length: 14
j_call: TRBJ1-4
cdr3_aa: CASSVQGTNEKLFF
cdr3_nt: TGTGCCAGCAGCGTACAGGGTACTAATGAAAAACTGTTTTTT

clone_size: NA
d_call: TRBD1
v_call: TRBV5-1
cdr3_length: 14
j_call: TRBJ2-7
cdr3_aa: CASSPGTDHYEQYF
cdr3_nt: TGCGCCAGCAGCCCAGGGACAGACCACTACGAGCAGTACTTC

clone_size: NA
d_call: TRBD1
v_call: TRBV5-6
cdr3_length: 13
j_call: TRBJ2-1
cdr3_aa: CASSTGQYNEQFF
cdr3_nt: TGTGCCAGCAGCACGGGACAGTACAATGAGCAGTTCTTC

clone_size: NA
d_call: NA
v_call: TRBV28
cdr3_length: 16
j_call: TRBJ1-4
cdr3_aa: CASSLHLQKRNEKLFF
cdr3_nt: TGTGCCAGCAGTTTACACCTCCAGAAGCGGAATGAAAAACTGTTTTTT

clone_size: NA
d_call: NA
v_call: TRBV19
cdr3_length: 14
j_call: TRBJ2-5
cdr3_aa: CLPPSRGVEETQYF
cdr3_nt: TGTCTCCCACCCTCCCGGGGAGTGGAAGAGACCCAGTACTTC

clone_size: NA
d_call: NA
v_call: TRBV4-1
cdr3_length: 16
j_call: TRBJ1-6
cdr3_aa: CASSQPWGGGYSPLHF
cdr3_nt: TGCGCCAGCAGCCAACCGTGGGGGGGCGGCTATTCACCCCTCCACTTT

clone_size: few
d_call: TRBD2
v_call: TRBV11-3
cdr3_length: 18
j_call: TRBJ2-1
cdr3_aa: CASSLGVGGAGGYNEQFF
cdr3_nt: TGTGCCAGCAGCTTAGGGGTCGGCGGGGCGGGAGGCTACAATGAGCAGTTCTTC

clone_size: NA
d_call: TRBD1
v_call: TRBV28
cdr3_length: 18
j_call: TRBJ1-1
cdr3_aa: CASSYSRGTGVANTEAFF
cdr3_nt: TGTGCCAGCAGCTACAGCCGGGGGACAGGGGTTGCGAACACTGAAGCTTTCTTT

clone_size: NA
d_call: NA
v_call: TRBV19
cdr3_length: 13
j_call: TRBJ1-2
cdr3_aa: CASSISRGYGYTF
cdr3_nt: TGTGCCAGTAGTATCTCCAGGGGTTATGGCTACACCTTC

clone_size: once
d_call: NA
v_call: TRBV7-9
cdr3_length: 14
j_call: TRBJ2-7
cdr3_aa: CASSLGQGLVLGVF
cdr3_nt: TGTGCCAGCAGCTTAGGGCAGGGCTTGGTCCTGGGCGTCTTC

clone_size: NA
d_call: NA
v_call: TRBV5-1
cdr3_length: 16
j_call: TRBJ1-4
cdr3_aa: CASSLAPTGGVGELFF
cdr3_nt: TGCGCCAGCAGCTTGGCCCCCACAGGAGGGGTGGGGGAACTGTTTTTT

clone_size: NA
d_call: NA
v_call: TRBV6-1
cdr3_length: 13
j_call: TRBJ1-6
cdr3_aa: CASSEEETSPLHF
cdr3_nt: TGTGCCAGCAGTGAAGAGGAGACCTCACCCCTCCACTTT

clone_size: NA
d_call: TRBD1
v_call: TRBV5-1
cdr3_length: 12
j_call: TRBJ2-5
cdr3_aa: CASSDREETQYF
cdr3_nt: TGCGCCAGCAGTGACAGGGAAGAGACCCAGTACTTC

clone_size: NA
d_call: TRBD2
v_call: TRBV5-1
cdr3_length: 16
j_call: TRBJ2-1
cdr3_aa: CASRLPGLAVYNEQFF
cdr3_nt: TGCGCCAGCAGGCTCCCTGGACTAGCGGTATACAATGAGCAGTTCTTC

clone_size: NA
d_call: TRBD1
v_call: TRBV6-5
cdr3_length: 14
j_call: TRBJ2-7
cdr3_aa: CASSYRDRLVEQYF
cdr3_nt: TGTGCCAGCAGTTACAGGGACAGGCTGGTCGAGCAGTACTTC

clone_size: NA
d_call: NA
v_call: TRBV21-1
cdr3_length: 16
j_call: TRBJ2-7
cdr3_aa: CASSTPQEYNSYEQYF
cdr3_nt: TGTGCCAGCAGCACCCCACAGGAATATAACTCCTACGAGCAGTACTTC

clone_size: NA
d_call: NA
v_call: TRBV5-1
cdr3_length: 15
j_call: TRBJ2-3
cdr3_aa: CASSSFQTGPTQWYF
cdr3_nt: TGCGCCAGCAGCTCGTTTCAGACAGGCCCAACGCAGTGGTATTTT

clone_size: NA
d_call: TRBD2
v_call: TRBV7-9
cdr3_length: 19
j_call: TRBJ2-2
cdr3_aa: CASSSKTMAGGPNTGELFF
cdr3_nt: TGTGCCAGCAGCTCCAAAACGATGGCGGGAGGGCCTAACACCGGGGAGCTGTTTTTT

clone_size: NA
d_call: NA
v_call: TRBV5-4
cdr3_length: 14
j_call: TRBJ2-1
cdr3_aa: CASSLRVDYNEQFF
cdr3_nt: TGTGCCAGCAGCTTGCGGGTTGACTACAATGAGCAGTTCTTC

clone_size: NA
d_call: TRBD1
v_call: TRBV9
cdr3_length: 15
j_call: TRBJ2-5
cdr3_aa: CASSVAGQGSETQYF
cdr3_nt: TGTGCCAGCAGCGTAGCGGGACAGGGTTCGGAGACCCAGTACTTC

clone_size: NA
d_call: NA
v_call: TRBV5-4
cdr3_length: 14
j_call: TRBJ2-3
cdr3_aa: CASSTLGGGDTQYF
cdr3_nt: TGTGCCAGCAGCACGCTAGGCGGAGGGGATACGCAGTATTTT

clone_size: NA
d_call: NA
v_call: TRBV5-6
cdr3_length: 15
j_call: TRBJ1-2
cdr3_aa: CASRGRGAGDYGYTF
cdr3_nt: TGTGCCAGCAGGGGCCGGGGGGCAGGGGACTATGGCTACACCTTC

clone_size: NA
d_call: NA
v_call: TRBV27
cdr3_length: 15
j_call: TRBJ2-7
cdr3_aa: CASSLDSTVDYEQYF
cdr3_nt: TGTGCCAGCAGTCTCGACTCTACGGTGGACTACGAGCAGTACTTC

clone_size: once
d_call: TRBD1
v_call: TRBV19
cdr3_length: 14
j_call: TRBJ1-6
cdr3_aa: CASSIGQGNSPLHF
cdr3_nt: TGTGCCAGTAGTATAGGACAGGGGAACTCACCCCTCCACTTT

clone_size: NA
d_call: NA
v_call: TRBV7-2
cdr3_length: 14
j_call: TRBJ2-5
cdr3_aa: CASSLGHPQETQYF
cdr3_nt: TGTGCCAGCAGCCTGGGCCACCCCCAAGAGACCCAGTACTTC

clone_size: NA
d_call: NA
v_call: TRBV4-2
cdr3_length: 17
j_call: TRBJ1-3
cdr3_aa: CASSQDVNSHRRNTIYF
cdr3_nt: TGTGCCAGCAGCCAAGATGTCAACTCCCACCGTCGAAACACCATATATTTT

clone_size: NA
d_call: TRBD2
v_call: TRBV6-5
cdr3_length: 16
j_call: TRBJ2-7
cdr3_aa: CASSYGGKRGGNEQYF
cdr3_nt: TGTGCCAGCAGTTACGGCGGGAAGCGGGGGGGCAACGAGCAGTACTTC

clone_size: NA
d_call: NA
v_call: TRBV30
cdr3_length: 14
j_call: TRBJ1-2
cdr3_aa: CAWEQEYNNYGYTF
cdr3_nt: TGTGCCTGGGAACAAGAATATAATAACTATGGCTACACCTTC

clone_size: NA
d_call: TRBD2
v_call: TRBV27
cdr3_length: 13
j_call: TRBJ2-2
cdr3_aa: CASGLVYTGELFF
cdr3_nt: TGTGCCAGTGGACTAGTGTACACCGGGGAGCTGTTTTTT

clone_size: NA
d_call: TRBD2
v_call: TRBV9
cdr3_length: 15
j_call: TRBJ2-1
cdr3_aa: CASSESSGVYNEQFF
cdr3_nt: TGTGCCAGCAGCGAATCTAGCGGAGTATACAATGAGCAGTTCTTC

clone_size: NA
d_call: NA
v_call: TRBV21-1
cdr3_length: 17
j_call: TRBJ2-1
cdr3_aa: CAVPPRTGCLRYNEQFF
cdr3_nt: TGTGCCGTTCCCCCTCGGACAGGGTGCTTGAGATACAATGAGCAGTTCTTC

clone_size: NA
d_call: NA
v_call: TRBV30
cdr3_length: 15
j_call: TRBJ2-7
cdr3_aa: CAWSVPLGADYEQYF
cdr3_nt: TGTGCCTGGAGTGTCCCCTTGGGGGCAGACTACGAGCAGTACTTC

clone_size: NA
d_call: NA
v_call: TRBV5-1
cdr3_length: 12
j_call: TRBJ2-5
cdr3_aa: CASSAIRETQYF
cdr3_nt: TGCGCCAGCAGCGCGATCAGGGAGACCCAGTACTTC

clone_size: NA
d_call: TRBD2
v_call: TRBV29-1
cdr3_length: 13
j_call: TRBJ2-7
cdr3_aa: CSANSGGTYEQYF
cdr3_nt: TGCAGCGCAAATAGCGGGGGAACCTACGAGCAGTACTTC

clone_size: NA
d_call: TRBD1
v_call: TRBV7-9
cdr3_length: 16
j_call: TRBJ1-4
cdr3_aa: CASSYGQGSPNEKLFF
cdr3_nt: TGTGCCAGCAGCTACGGACAGGGGTCCCCTAATGAAAAACTGTTTTTT

clone_size: NA
d_call: NA
v_call: TRBV6-5
cdr3_length: 14
j_call: TRBJ2-7
cdr3_aa: CASSTSAARDEQYF
cdr3_nt: TGTGCCAGCAGTACCTCCGCGGCGAGGGACGAGCAGTACTTC

clone_size: NA
d_call: TRBD2
v_call: TRBV2
cdr3_length: 17
j_call: TRBJ2-7
cdr3_aa: CASSRSGSTGSSYEQYF
cdr3_nt: TGTGCCAGCAGTAGAAGCGGGAGTACAGGAAGCTCCTACGAGCAGTACTTC

clone_size: NA
d_call: NA
v_call: TRBV5-4
cdr3_length: 13
j_call: TRBJ2-5
cdr3_aa: CASSFPSGETQYF
cdr3_nt: TGTGCCAGCAGCTTCCCAAGCGGTGAGACCCAGTACTTC

clone_size: NA
d_call: NA
v_call: TRBV19
cdr3_length: 16
j_call: TRBJ1-4
cdr3_aa: CASSMGGGTLNEKLFF
cdr3_nt: TGTGCCAGTAGTATGGGTGGCGGGACGCTGAATGAAAAACTGTTTTTT

clone_size: NA
d_call: NA
v_call: TRBV18
cdr3_length: 15
j_call: TRBJ1-4
cdr3_aa: CASSEWEGRNEKLFF
cdr3_nt: TGTGCCAGCTCCGAATGGGAGGGTCGAAATGAAAAACTGTTTTTT

clone_size: NA
d_call: NA
v_call: TRBV28
cdr3_length: 12
j_call: TRBJ2-7
cdr3_aa: CASSLSGYEQYF
cdr3_nt: TGTGCCAGCAGTTTAAGCGGCTACGAGCAGTACTTC

clone_size: NA
d_call: NA
v_call: TRBV9
cdr3_length: 15
j_call: TRBJ2-1
cdr3_aa: CASSVSRQVYNEQFF
cdr3_nt: TGTGCCAGCAGCGTATCCCGACAAGTCTACAATGAGCAGTTCTTC

clone_size: NA
d_call: TRBD2
v_call: TRBV27
cdr3_length: 17
j_call: TRBJ2-1
cdr3_aa: CASSLSSLAGFPNEQFF
cdr3_nt: TGTGCCAGCAGTTTATCGTCCCTAGCGGGTTTCCCCAATGAGCAGTTCTTC

clone_size: NA
d_call: TRBD1
v_call: TRBV6-1
cdr3_length: 13
j_call: TRBJ1-2
cdr3_aa: CASVTGEDYGYTF
cdr3_nt: TGTGCCAGCGTGACAGGGGAGGACTATGGCTACACCTTC

clone_size: NA
d_call: NA
v_call: TRBV28
cdr3_length: 17
j_call: TRBJ2-3
cdr3_aa: CASSFVLNLGESDTQYF
cdr3_nt: TGTGCCAGCAGTTTCGTTCTTAACTTAGGGGAATCAGATACGCAGTATTTT

clone_size: NA
d_call: NA
v_call: TRBV9
cdr3_length: 14
j_call: TRBJ1-6
cdr3_aa: CASSGAINNSPLHF
cdr3_nt: TGTGCCAGCAGCGGCGCGATCAATAATTCACCCCTCCACTTT

clone_size: NA
d_call: NA
v_call: TRBV21-1
cdr3_length: 17
j_call: TRBJ2-7
cdr3_aa: CASSKEGDRGRTYEQYF
cdr3_nt: TGTGCCAGCAGCAAAGAGGGGGACAGGGGGCGAACTTACGAGCAGTACTTC

clone_size: NA
d_call: TRBD2
v_call: TRBV7-9
cdr3_length: 12
j_call: TRBJ2-3
cdr3_aa: CASSLGLRAQYF
cdr3_nt: TGTGCCAGCAGCCTGGGACTACGGGCGCAGTATTTT

clone_size: NA
d_call: TRBD2
v_call: TRBV5-1
cdr3_length: 20
j_call: TRBJ2-1
cdr3_aa: CASSLGLGPTSGREANEQFF
cdr3_nt: TGCGCCAGCAGCTTGGGGTTGGGGCCGACTAGCGGGAGGGAAGCCAATGAGCAGTTCTTC

clone_size: NA
d_call: NA
v_call: TRBV5-1
cdr3_length: 16
j_call: TRBJ1-4
cdr3_aa: CASSLRGGSTNEKLFF
cdr3_nt: TGCGCCAGCAGCTTGAGGGGGGGTTCGACTAATGAAAAACTGTTTTTT

clone_size: NA
d_call: TRBD1
v_call: TRBV7-3
cdr3_length: 16
j_call: TRBJ2-2
cdr3_aa: CASSPYTGGGSGELFF
cdr3_nt: TGTGCCAGCAGCCCATACACAGGGGGAGGCTCCGGGGAGCTGTTTTTT

clone_size: NA
d_call: NA
v_call: TRBV7-2
cdr3_length: 14
j_call: TRBJ1-4
cdr3_aa: CASSPQGLGEKLFF
cdr3_nt: TGTGCCAGCAGCCCGCAGGGTTTAGGTGAAAAACTGTTTTTT